This entry lists 13 T cell receptor beta chains sequenced from one sample in a study of OX40 agonist ivuxolimab in advanced cancers. TCRdb's copy holds only in-frame clones and misses some; the assay was immunoSEQ multiplex PCR. The sample has tens of thousands of clones, around 90% seen once. The sequences come from CD4+ or CD8+ T cells sorted from blood, collected in a trial of the OX40 agonist ivuxolimab. These receptor sequences come from an adult with an advanced solid tumor such as melanoma, head and neck, liver or kidney cancer.

The rearrangement uses TRBV6-1 and TRBJ1-4, with D possibly being TRBD1 (6 bases). V lost 0 bases to trimming and J lost 7 bases, with 12 bases between them. Germline V gives CDR1 MNHNS, CDR2 SASEGT. This CDR3 is 15 amino acids long. The CDR3 protein is CASSEAQGLVEKLFF. The CDR3 DNA sequence: TGTGCCAGCAGTGAAGCCCAGGGGTTAGTTGAAAAACTGTTTTTT.

The V and J genes are TRBV19 and TRBJ2-5; 10 nucleotides line up with TRBD2. Germline V lookup: CDR1 LNHDA, CDR2 SQIVND (reference sequence). V shed 6 bases, J shed 3 bases, and the junction held 1 base outside the gene matches. The CDR3 is 13 amino acids. CDR3 DNA: TGTGCCAGTAGGCTAGCGGGAGAAGAGACCCAGTACTTC. Translating gives CASRLAGEETQYF.

The V gene is TRBV6-6, the J gene TRBJ1-2, with D possibly TRBD1 on 5 matching bases. Trimming left V 7 bases short and J 3 bases short, with 18 bases between. This CDR3 is built from 15 residues. Germline CDR1 MNHNY, CDR2 SVGAGI (reference sequence). CDR3 protein: CASTPSQVPYYGYTF. CDR3 nucleotide sequence: TGTGCCAGCACTCCGTCACAGGTACCCTACTATGGCTACACCTTC.

V is TRBV6-6 and J is TRBJ1-2; 10 bases fit TRBD1. Germline CDR1 MNHNY, CDR2 SVGAGI (reference sequence). V shed 7 bases, J shed 5 bases, and the junction held 7 bases outside the gene matches. CDR3 length: 14 residues. CDR3 residues: CASNRQGAAYGYTF. The CDR3 DNA follows: TGTGCCAGCAACAGACAGGGGGCGGCTTATGGCTACACCTTC.

As to this clone: Other DNA variants within this sample encode the same CDR3. The rearrangement joins TRBV6-5 to TRBJ2-1; D possibly uses TRBD1 or TRBD2 (5 bases each). V was pared by 2 bases and J by 7 bases, with 6 bases between. CDR3 length equals 12 residues. Germline V gene data show CDR1 as MNHEY and CDR2 as SVGAGI. DNA of the CDR3: TGTGCCAGCAGTTACGGGGGAAATGAGCAGTTCTTC. Encoded protein: CASSYGGNEQFF.

The genes are TRBV2 and TRBJ2-7; 9 bases line up with TRBD1. Germline V gene lookup returns CDR1 SNHLY and CDR2 FYNNEI. The CDR3 length is 15 residues. Trimming took 6 bases from V and 3 from J; bases not matched to a gene: 9. CDR3 DNA sequence: TGTGCCAGCAGCGTTATGACAGGGGGAAGCTACGAGCAGTACGTC. Amino acids: CASSVMTGGSYEQYV.

This chain joins TRBV18 and TRBJ1-1, with a weak D call TRBD1 (5 bases). The CDR3 has 14 amino acids. The V end lost 3 bases, the J end lost 1 base, and 9 bases lay between the germline ends. From germline, CDR1 is KGHSH and CDR2 LQKENI. The DNA of the CDR3 is TGTGCCAGCTCACCCGGGACGGAGAACACTGAAGCTTTCTTT. Amino acids: CASSPGTENTEAFF.

DNA for the CDR3: TGTGCCAGCAGCTTAATTGATCCCTACAATGAGCAGTTCTTC. The encoded protein is CASSLIDPYNEQFF. The chain recombines TRBV7-2 with TRBJ2-1; D unclear. CDR1 and CDR2 (germline): SGHTA, FQGNSA. Trimming stripped 2 bases from V and 2 bases from J, with 7 bases between. This CDR3 contains 14 residues.

The CDR3 reads CASSQKGGLAGRYPYNEQFF. As DNA, the CDR3 is TGTGCCAGCAGCCAAAAAGGGGGACTAGCGGGACGATACCCATACAATGAGCAGTTCTTC. V is TRBV14 and J is TRBJ2-1; TRBD2 aligns across 13 bases. J gave up 4 bases and V 2 bases, and 14 bases lay outside the gene matches. The CDR3 is 20 residues long. CDR1 and CDR2 from the germline V gene are SGHDN and FVKESK.

This chain joins TRBV6-5 and TRBJ1-1; D unresolved. Trimming shortened V by 2 bases and J by 6 bases, and 16 bases separated the two germline ends. The CDR3 has 15 amino acids. CDR1 MNHEY and CDR2 SVGAGI come from the germline V gene. CDR3 sequence (DNA): TGTGCCAGCAGTTACCCTACAGCGGTGGGCTCTGAAGCTTTCTTT. Translating gives CASSYPTAVGSEAFF.

The CDR3 sequence: CATSRVYLTGSSYEQYV. For the CDR3, the DNA is TGTGCCACCAGCAGAGTTTACCTCACAGGGAGCTCCTACGAGCAGTACGTC. J is TRBJ2-7 and V is TRBV15; TRBD1 might be the D (6 bases). V was shortened by 1 base and J by 0 bases, with 16 bases between the two germline ends. Germline V gene sequence: CDR1 LNHNV, CDR2 YYDKDF (reference sequence). This CDR3 is 17 amino acids long.

The CDR3 nucleotides read TGTGCCAGCAGCTTGGATTCAGGGAACACTGAAGCTTTCTTT. Translation gives CASSLDSGNTEAFF. The J gene is TRBJ1-1, the V gene TRBV5-4; D gene uncertain. Germline V gives CDR1 SGHNT, CDR2 YYREEE (reference sequence). The ends were cut back, 0 bases at V and 1 base at J, with 7 bases in the middle. CDR3 length: 14 residues.

V is TRBV15 and J is TRBJ1-5, with TRBD1 identical over 8 bases. Germline-derived CDR1 and CDR2 are LNHNV and YYDKDF (reference sequence). The junction had 11 bases not matched to a gene; V was cut back by 1 base and J by 3 bases. The CDR3 extends over 18 amino acids. The CDR3 is CATSRAKPQGGNNQPQHF. CDR3 bases: TGTGCCACCAGCAGAGCGAAACCACAGGGGGGAAACAATCAGCCCCAGCATTTT.